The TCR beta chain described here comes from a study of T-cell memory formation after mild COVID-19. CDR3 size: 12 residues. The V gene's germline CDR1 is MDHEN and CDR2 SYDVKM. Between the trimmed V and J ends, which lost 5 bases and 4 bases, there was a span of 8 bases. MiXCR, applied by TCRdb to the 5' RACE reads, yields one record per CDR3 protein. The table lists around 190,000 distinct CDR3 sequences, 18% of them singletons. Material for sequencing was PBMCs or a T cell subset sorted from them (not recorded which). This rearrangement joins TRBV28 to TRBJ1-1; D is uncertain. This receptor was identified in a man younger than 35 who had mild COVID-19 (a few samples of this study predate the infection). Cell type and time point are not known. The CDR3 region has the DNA TGTGCCAGCAGTGGAACCCTCACTGAAGCTTTCTTT. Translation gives CASSGTLTEAFF.